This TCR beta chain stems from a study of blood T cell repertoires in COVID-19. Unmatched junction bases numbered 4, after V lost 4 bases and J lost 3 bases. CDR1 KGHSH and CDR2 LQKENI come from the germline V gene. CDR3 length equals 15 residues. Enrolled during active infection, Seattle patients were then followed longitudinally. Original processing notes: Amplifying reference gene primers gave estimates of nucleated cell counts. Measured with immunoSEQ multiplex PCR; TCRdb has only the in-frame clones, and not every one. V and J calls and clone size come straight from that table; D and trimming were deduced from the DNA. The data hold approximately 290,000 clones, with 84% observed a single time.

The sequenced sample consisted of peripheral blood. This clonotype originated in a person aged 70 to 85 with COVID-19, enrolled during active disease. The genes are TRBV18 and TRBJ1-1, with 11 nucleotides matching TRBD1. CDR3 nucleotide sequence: TGTGCCAGCTCACTTGGACAGGGGGCTCACACTGAAGCTTTCTTT. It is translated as CASSLGQGAHTEAFF. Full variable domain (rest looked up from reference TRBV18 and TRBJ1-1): NAGVMQNPRHLVRRRGQEARLRCSPMKGHSHVYWYRQLPEEGLKFMVYLQKENIIDESGMPKERFSAEFPKEGPSILRIQQVVRGDSAAYFCASSLGQGAHTEAFFGQGTRLTVV.